Presented here are 27 T cell receptor beta chains from one specimen sequenced in a study of cytomegalovirus exposure and HLA in healthy donors. PCR amplification relied on 60 Vbeta primers (plus 13 Jbeta primers). Using immunoSEQ multiplex PCR, the repertoire was profiled, and TCRdb retains in-frame clones only, with some absent. The profile shows 85,000 to 130,000 clones, around 85% of them singletons. The sequenced sample consisted of PBMCs. These receptors came from a man aged 60-69 years in good health and CMV-seronegative.

This sequence joins TRBV9 and TRBJ1-2; possible D gene TRBD1, 5 bases. Germline V CDR1 and CDR2: SGDLS, YYNGEE. Trimming removed 0 bases at V and 7 bases at J, with 10 bases between. CDR3 size: 13 residues. DNA for the CDR3: TGTGCCAGCAGCGTAGTAAGGGGTTTTGGCTACACCTTC. Amino acid sequence: CASSVVRGFGYTF.

CDR3 protein: CASSLTSQETQYF. CDR3 DNA sequence: TGCGCCAGCAGCTTGACTAGCCAAGAGACCCAGTACTTC. The chain recombines TRBV5-1 with TRBJ2-5; possibly TRBD2 for D (5 bases). Germline V gene sequence: CDR1 SGHRS, CDR2 YFSETQ. The V end was cut by 1 base, the J end by 1 base, with 5 bases between. The CDR3 is made up of 13 amino acids.

In its sample, this clone was seen once. The chain recombines TRBV5-1 with TRBJ1-5, with D uncertain. Per the germline V gene, CDR1 is SGHRS and CDR2 is YFSETQ. The CDR3 runs 14 residues. Trimming removed 4 bases from V and 2 bases from J, with 10 bases in between. In DNA, the CDR3 is TGCGCCAGCAGCGAGAGGGAGGGCAATCAGCCCCAGCATTTT. It specifies CASSEREGNQPQHF.

V gene TRBV19 combines with J gene TRBJ2-5, with D possibly TRBD2 on 7 matching bases. V was cut by 8 bases and J by 2 bases, with 15 bases left in between. The CDR3 spans 14 residues. The V gene's germline CDR1 is LNHDA and CDR2 SQIVND (reference sequence). The CDR3 is CASFGGGGQETQYF. CDR3 bases: TGTGCCAGTTTCGGCGGGGGCGGTCAAGAGACCCAGTACTTC.

The gene calls are TRBV7-8 and TRBJ1-6, with a tentative D call TRBD1 (6 bases). The CDR3 extends over 17 amino acids. CDR1 and CDR2 from the germline V gene are SGHVS and FQNEAQ. The V end lost 1 base, the J end lost 0 bases, and 10 bases lay between the germline ends. The CDR3 bases are TGTGCCAGCAGCTTAGGTCAGGGGAGCTCCTATAATTCACCCCTCCACTTT. Its translation is CASSLGQGSSYNSPLHF.

The rearrangement joins TRBV27 to TRBJ1-2; 8 nucleotides agree with TRBD1. CDR1 is MNHEY and CDR2 is SMNVEV in the germline V gene (reference sequence). This CDR3 is 12 amino acids long. V shed 4 bases, J shed 9 bases, and the junction held 4 bases outside the gene matches. CDR3: CASSSDRGSYTF. The CDR3 DNA is TGTGCCAGCAGTTCTGACAGGGGTAGCTACACCTTC.

This clone has only one observation. The CDR3 DNA follows: TGCGCCAGCAGCCAAGATAGCGGGGAGCTGTTTTTT. Translating gives CASSQDSGELFF. The V and J genes are TRBV4-3 and TRBJ2-2; no firm D call. The germline V gene has CDR1 LGHNA and CDR2 YSLEER. V dropped 0 bases and J dropped 7 bases, with 3 bases sitting between them. This CDR3 is 12 amino acids long.

This chain joins TRBV5-1 and TRBJ1-2; 7 positions match TRBD1. J gave up 5 bases and V 4 bases, and 5 bases lay outside the gene matches. The CDR3 is made up of 13 amino acids. Germline V gives CDR1 SGHRS, CDR2 YFSETQ. The CDR3 here is CASSRDSEYGYTF. The CDR3 nucleotides are TGCGCCAGCAGCCGGGACAGTGAATATGGCTACACCTTC.

This chain joins TRBV27 and TRBJ1-5; TRBD1 might be the D (5 bases). CDR1 is MNHEY and CDR2 is SMNVEV in the germline V gene (reference sequence). CDR3 length equals 13 residues. V was cut by 2 bases and J by 9 bases, with 11 bases left in between. CDR3: CASSLRGMGPQHF. CDR3 bases: TGTGCCAGCAGTTTACGGGGGATGGGGCCCCAGCATTTT.

The rearrangement uses TRBV2 and TRBJ2-2, with 8 bases that match TRBD2. This CDR3 has 14 amino acids. V gave up 6 bases and J gave up 5 bases; unmatched junction bases: 5. CDR1 is SNHLY and CDR2 is FYNNEI in the germline V gene. The CDR3 DNA follows: TGTGCCAGCAGGACGGGGGGGCCTACCGGGGAGCTGTTTTTT. This translates into CASRTGGPTGELFF.

This chain connects TRBV5-4 to TRBJ2-3, with 13 nucleotides matching TRBD2. Germline V CDR1 and CDR2: SGHNT, YYREEE (reference sequence). The CDR3 covers 18 residues. J gave up 0 bases and V 5 bases, and 9 bases lay outside the gene matches. CDR3 loop: CASSRGGTSGTSTDTQYF. The DNA of the CDR3 is TGTGCCAGCAGTCGGGGGGGGACTAGCGGGACTAGCACAGATACGCAGTATTTT.

The chain uses TRBV29-1 and TRBJ2-7; 9 bases line up with TRBD1. V shed 4 bases, J shed 4 bases, and the junction held 8 bases outside the gene matches. The CDR3 totals 14 residues. Germline V gene sequence: CDR1 SQVTM, CDR2 ANQGSEA. The CDR3 reads CSVAPGQGTYEQYF. Here the CDR3 DNA reads TGCAGCGTTGCCCCCGGACAGGGGACTTACGAGCAGTACTTC.

The chain uses TRBV7-9 and TRBJ1-4, with unresolved D. CDR3 size: 15 residues. V was cut by 5 bases and J by 5 bases, with 15 bases left in between. Germline-derived CDR1 and CDR2 are SEHNR and FQNEAQ (reference sequence). CDR3 nucleotide sequence: TGTGCCAGCAGCCGGCTGGGAGGTATCAATGAAAAACTGTTTTTT. Encoded protein: CASSRLGGINEKLFF. Filled out from reference TRBV7-9 and TRBJ1-4, the complete variable domain reads DTGVSQNPRHKITKRGQNVTFRCDPISEHNRLYWYRQTLGQGPEFLTYFQNEAQLEKSRLLSDRFSAERPKGSFSTLEIQRTEQGDSAMYLCASSRLGGINEKLFFGSGTQLSVL.

The chain carries TRBV7-9 and TRBJ1-1, with D perhaps matching TRBD1 (5 bases). The germline CDR1 and CDR2 sequences are SEHNR and FQNEAQ (reference sequence). Trimming took 3 bases from V and 1 from J, leaving 9 bases between them. This CDR3 spans 14 amino acids. In DNA, the CDR3 is TGTGCCAGCAGCTTGGGCCAGGGGAACACTGAAGCTTTCTTT. Protein: CASSLGQGNTEAFF.

The chain joins TRBV28 to TRBJ2-5; 15 positions agree with TRBD2. Unmatched junction bases numbered 10, after V lost 4 bases and J lost 4 bases. The CDR3 covers 18 residues. The germline CDR1 and CDR2 sequences are MDHEN and SYDVKM. The CDR3 loop is CASSSRTSGGEGTETQYF. In DNA form, the CDR3 reads TGTGCCAGCAGTTCTCGGACTAGCGGGGGGGAGGGGACAGAGACCCAGTACTTC.

Regarding this clone: Other nucleotide sequences from this sample produce the same CDR3. The gene calls are TRBV7-2 and TRBJ2-5, with 10 bases that match TRBD2. The CDR3 totals 15 residues. The V and J ends lost 1 base and 4 bases, in that order; junction bases with no gene match: 3. Germline V gene lookup returns CDR1 SGHTA and CDR2 FQGNSA. Here the CDR3 DNA reads TGTGCCAGCAGCTTAGGATTAGCGGGGGGAGAGACCCAGTACTTC. Translating it yields CASSLGLAGGETQYF.

The rearrangement links TRBV7-9 to TRBJ1-1, with D hard to call. The CDR3 extends over 13 amino acids. Germline assignment: CDR1 SEHNR and CDR2 FQNEAQ (reference sequence). Trimming removed 3 bases from V and 3 bases from J, with 8 bases in between. The CDR3 DNA sequence: TGTGCCAGCAGCTTTCAAGAGGACACTGAAGCTTTCTTT. Amino acid sequence: CASSFQEDTEAFF.

This clone was seen a few times. The V call is TRBV7-8, the J call TRBJ2-3; no firm D call. This CDR3 has 17 residues. CDR1 and CDR2 from the germline V gene are SGHVS and FQNEAQ. V was trimmed by 0 bases and J by 0 bases, leaving 13 bases between them. The DNA of the CDR3 is TGTGCCAGCAGCTTAGCGCCAGGTCCCTTAAGCACAGATACGCAGTATTTT. This translates into CASSLAPGPLSTDTQYF.

The CDR3 here is CASSQSAPGQALFSTDTQYF. The CDR3, as DNA: TGCGCCAGCAGCCAATCAGCTCCGGGACAGGCCTTATTTAGCACAGATACGCAGTATTTT. This chain connects TRBV4-3 to TRBJ2-3; 8 bases agree with TRBD1. The CDR3 runs 20 residues. Trimming removed 2 bases from V and 0 bases from J; junction bases left unmatched: 16. Germline CDR1 and CDR2: LGHNA and YSLEER.

The rearrangement joins TRBV7-2 to TRBJ1-2; no firm D call. The V end lost 2 bases, the J end lost 2 bases, and 6 bases lay between the germline ends. The CDR3 is made up of 13 amino acids. Germline CDR1 and CDR2: SGHTA and FQGNSA. Here the CDR3 DNA reads TGTGCCAGCAGCTTATACAGAAACTATGGCTACACCTTC. Translation: CASSLYRNYGYTF.

This clone turned up a few times. The V call is TRBV9, the J call TRBJ1-1; weak D call: TRBD1 (6 bases). The V gene lost 0 bases and the J gene lost 10 bases, with 13 bases spanning the gap. The CDR3 contains 13 residues. Germline assignment: CDR1 SGDLS and CDR2 YYNGEE. CDR3 loop: CASSVDRESVAFF. The DNA for the CDR3 is TGTGCCAGCAGCGTAGACAGGGAGTCAGTAGCTTTCTTT. Combining the CDR3 with reference TRBV9 and TRBJ1-1 gives the whole variable domain DSGVTQTPKHLITATGQRVTLRCSPRSGDLSVYWYQQSLDQGLQFLIQYYNGEERAKGNILERFSAQQFPDLHSELNLSSLELGDSALYFCASSVDRESVAFFGQGTRLTVV.

The genes are TRBV9 and TRBJ1-1; possibly TRBD1 for D (5 bases). Per the germline V gene, CDR1 is SGDLS and CDR2 is YYNGEE. Trimming shortened V by 4 bases and J by 3 bases, and 13 bases separated the two germline ends. This CDR3 is built from 14 residues. The CDR3 sequence: CASSREGSDTEAFF. CDR3 nucleotides: TGTGCCAGCAGCAGGGAGGGGAGCGACACTGAAGCTTTCTTT.

A few counts support this clone. This chain links TRBV7-2 with TRBJ2-1, with D perhaps TRBD2 (6 bases). Germline V gene lookup returns CDR1 SGHTA and CDR2 FQGNSA. The CDR3 sequence is 13 residues long. Trimming removed 4 bases at V and 15 bases at J, with 19 bases between. The chain's CDR3 is CASSSQGRDSPFF. CDR3 nucleotides: TGTGCCAGCAGCTCTCAAGGCCGGGACTCGCCGTTCTTC.

The chain uses TRBV5-5 and TRBJ1-3, with D hard to call. CDR1 and CDR2 (germline): SGHKS, YYEKEE (reference sequence). Trimming left V 4 bases short and J 0 bases short, with 17 bases between. This CDR3 has 17 residues. This chain's CDR3 is CASSLGVLMYSGNTIYF. The CDR3 DNA reads as TGTGCCAGCAGCCTCGGGGTCCTGATGTACTCTGGAAACACCATATATTTT.

The chain carries TRBV25-1 and TRBJ2-5; 7 bases line up with TRBD1. This CDR3 is 13 amino acids long. The germline gives CDR1 MGHDK, CDR2 SYGVNS. Trimming cost V 8 bases and J 4 bases; bases outside gene matches: 7. CDR3 sequence reads: CASGRQGRETQYF. CDR3 nucleotide sequence: TGTGCCAGCGGAAGACAGGGAAGAGAGACCCAGTACTTC.

The V and J genes are TRBV5-1 and TRBJ2-5, with a weak D call TRBD1 (6 bases). The CDR3 is 14 residues long. CDR1 and CDR2 (germline): SGHRS, YFSETQ. V lost 4 bases to trimming and J lost 4 bases, with 14 bases between them. CDR3 bases: TGCGCCAGCAGCAAAGGGGGTGTGGGAGAGACCCAGTACTTC. Translating gives CASSKGGVGETQYF.

The chain combines TRBV4-1 with TRBJ2-7; the D gene is possibly TRBD2 (5 bases). Germline values: CDR1 MGHRA, CDR2 YSYEKL. The CDR3 spans 11 residues. Trimming shortened V by 1 base and J by 7 bases, and 5 bases separated the two germline ends. In nucleotides, the CDR3 is TGCGCCAGCAGCCAAGCGGGGGAGCAGTACTTC. Protein: CASSQAGEQYF.